This entry lists 13 T cell receptor beta chains sequenced from one sample in a study of CXCR3-negative and CXCR3-positive naive CD8 T cells. Their antigens are not known. Study observations and caveats: TRB CDR3 hydrophobicity was greater in CXCR3-positive naive cells than in CXCR3-negative naive cells.

TRB cDNA libraries were made by UMI-labeled 5' RACE. Using the 5' RACE reads, TCRdb records one entry per CDR3 protein without DNA. Seen in this sample are tens of thousands of distinct CDR3 sequences; the ten most common clones hold roughly 0.5%. The specimen was naive CXCR3+ CD8+ T cells from blood. The subset was: CD45RO-CCR7+CD27+CD95- naive CD8+ T cells expressing CXCR3 (TNR3+). The origin of the receptors is a human donor in good health. Some clones in this sample may be carry-over from other donors' samples.

The rearrangement links TRBV10-2 to TRBJ2-5; the TRBD2 assignment by TCRdb is unverifiable without DNA. The germline V gene has CDR1 WSHSY and CDR2 SAAADI. This CDR3 region has 15 residues. The chain's CDR3 is CASSPGLAGKKTQYF.

J is TRBJ1-1 and V is TRBV11-3; TCRdb's D gene call, TRBD1, goes unchecked for lack of DNA. CDR1 is SGHNT, CDR2 YENEEA, per germline. The CDR3 has 15 residues. The CDR3 is CASSSNSGGGTEAFF. The full variable domain, its missing parts supplied by reference TRBV11-3 and TRBJ1-1, is EAGVVQSPRYKIIEKKQPVAFWCNPISGHNTLYWYLQNLGQGPELLIRYENEEAVDDSQLPKDRFSAERLKGVDSTLKIQPAELGDSAVYLCASSSNSGGGTEAFFGQGTRLTVV.

V usage is TRBV7-2 and J usage is TRBJ2-1. Germline-derived CDR1 and CDR2 are SGHTA and FQGNSA. CDR3 length equals 15 residues. The CDR3 reads CASSPIWGSYNEQFF.

This rearrangement joins TRBV7-3 to TRBJ2-7; TCRdb names TRBD1, which stays unverified in the absence of DNA. Germline V gene data show CDR1 as SGHTA and CDR2 as FQGTGA. The CDR3 covers 14 residues. The CDR3 sequence: CASSAGTGAYEQYF.

The J gene is TRBJ1-2, the V gene TRBV4-3; TCRdb designates TRBD1, a call that cannot be tested without DNA. Germline V lookup: CDR1 LGHNA, CDR2 YSLEER. The CDR3 runs to 15 residues. The CDR3 spells CASSQDLGQGAGYTF.

The chain uses TRBV4-3 and TRBJ2-7; absent DNA, TCRdb's TRBD2 call cannot be checked. CDR1 is LGHNA, CDR2 YSLEER, per germline. The CDR3 is 17 amino acids. The CDR3 protein is CASSPLPRAGVNYEQYF.

The chain joins TRBV20-1 to TRBJ2-1. Germline values: CDR1 DFQATT, CDR2 SNEGSKA (reference sequence). The CDR3 length is 13 residues. The CDR3 spells CSVPERSYNEQFF.

The chain is built from TRBV12-3 or TRBV12-4 and TRBJ2-7. CDR3 length equals 14 residues. The CDR3 loop reads CASSFLGSTYEQYF.

The chain recombines TRBV21-1 with TRBJ1-5. TRBV21-1 constitutes a pseudogene. The CDR3 sequence is 13 residues long. The CDR3 here is CASRYRTNQPQHF.

This chain links TRBV19 with TRBJ1-6. This CDR3 is 14 amino acids long. Germline-derived CDR1 and CDR2 are LNHDA and SQIVND (reference sequence). The CDR3 reads CASSILPDNSPLHF.

The chain employs TRBV25-1 and TRBJ1-1; TCRdb names TRBD1, which stays unverified in the absence of DNA. The CDR3 runs 13 residues. CDR1 and CDR2 (germline): MGHDK, SYGVNS. Here the CDR3 reads CASSEGQHTEAFF.

This chain links TRBV12-3 or TRBV12-4 with TRBJ2-5; TCRdb's D call, TRBD1, is unchecked because there is no DNA. CDR3 size: 14 residues. The CDR3 is CASSEGQAQETQYF.

This chain connects TRBV12-3 or TRBV12-4 to TRBJ2-7; TCRdb's D gene call, TRBD1, goes unchecked for lack of DNA. The CDR3 length is 16 residues. CDR3 residues: CASSDSSWGEGYEQYF.